This entry describes one T cell receptor (beta chain). The antigen remains unidentified. Unique molecular identifiers tagged the TCRbeta library. TCRdb re-analysed the PCR reads in MiXCR, keeping a single row per CDR3 protein. This repertoire shows around 440,000 distinct CDR3 sequences, 10% found once; its top ten account for about 2%. These data originate in a study of T-cell reconstitution after alpha-beta-depleted transplantation in children. The study's findings and limits: Several hundred graft clones that had expanded were reportedly the source of alpha-beta T cells about two months after transplant. T-cell counts and diversity at one year following transplant were attributed mainly to newly produced T cells. Some patients' high day-60 TCRbeta diversity was attributed to recipient cells surviving conditioning.

Germline V gene sequence: CDR1 KGHSH, CDR2 LQKENI. The CDR3 has 14 residues. Between the trimmed V and J ends, which lost 6 bases and 0 bases, there was a span of 11 bases. The source of this sequence is a child younger than 10 with inherited bone marrow failure, due to receive a stem cell transplant. Sequenced here: PBMCs, sampled before TCRalphabeta/CD19-depleted stem cell transplant. The chain carries TRBV18 and TRBJ1-1, with a tentative D call TRBD1 (5 bases). For the CDR3, the DNA is TGTGCCAGCTCGGCCGGGACGGTGAACACTGAAGCTTTCTTT. Encoded protein: CASSAGTVNTEAFF.